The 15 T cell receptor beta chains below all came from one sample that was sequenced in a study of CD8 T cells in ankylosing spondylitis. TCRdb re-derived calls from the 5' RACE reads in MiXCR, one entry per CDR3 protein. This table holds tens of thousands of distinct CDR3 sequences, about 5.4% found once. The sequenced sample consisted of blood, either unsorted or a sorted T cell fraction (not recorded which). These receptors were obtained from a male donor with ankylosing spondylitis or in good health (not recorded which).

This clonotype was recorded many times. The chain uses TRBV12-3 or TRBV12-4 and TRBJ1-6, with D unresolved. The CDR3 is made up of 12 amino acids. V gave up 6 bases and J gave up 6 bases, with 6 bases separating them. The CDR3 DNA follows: TGTGCCAGCAGCCGCAGTAATTCACCCCTCCACTTT. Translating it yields CASSRSNSPLHF.

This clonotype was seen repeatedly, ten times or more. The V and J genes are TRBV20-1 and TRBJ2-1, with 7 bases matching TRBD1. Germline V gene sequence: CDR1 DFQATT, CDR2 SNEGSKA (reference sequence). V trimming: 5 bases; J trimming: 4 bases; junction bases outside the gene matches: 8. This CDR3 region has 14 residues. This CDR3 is CSASGTERYNEQFF. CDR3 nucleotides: TGCAGTGCTTCCGGGACAGAACGATACAATGAGCAGTTCTTC.

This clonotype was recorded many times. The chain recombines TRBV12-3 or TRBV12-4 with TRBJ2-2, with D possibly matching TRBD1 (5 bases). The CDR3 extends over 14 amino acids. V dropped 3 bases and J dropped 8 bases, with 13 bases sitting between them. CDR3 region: CASSFRGLAGELFF. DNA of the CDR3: TGTGCCAGCAGTTTTAGGGGCCTGGCTGGGGAGCTGTTTTTT.

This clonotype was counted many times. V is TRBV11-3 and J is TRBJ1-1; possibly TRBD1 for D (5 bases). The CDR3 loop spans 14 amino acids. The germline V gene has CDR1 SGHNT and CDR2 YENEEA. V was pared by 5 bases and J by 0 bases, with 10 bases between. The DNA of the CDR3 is TGTGCCAGCAGCGTCGACAGCATGAACACTGAAGCTTTCTTT. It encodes CASSVDSMNTEAFF.

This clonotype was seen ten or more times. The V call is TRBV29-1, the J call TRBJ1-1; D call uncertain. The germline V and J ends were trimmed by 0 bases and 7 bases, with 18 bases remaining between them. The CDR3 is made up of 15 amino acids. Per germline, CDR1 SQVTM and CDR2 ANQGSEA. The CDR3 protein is CSVEERYKGPIEAFF. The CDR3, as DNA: TGCAGCGTTGAAGAAAGATACAAGGGCCCCATTGAAGCTTTCTTT.

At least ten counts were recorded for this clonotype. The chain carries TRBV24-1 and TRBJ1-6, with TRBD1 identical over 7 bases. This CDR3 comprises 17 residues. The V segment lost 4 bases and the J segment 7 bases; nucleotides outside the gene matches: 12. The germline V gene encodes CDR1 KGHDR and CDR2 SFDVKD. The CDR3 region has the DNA TGTGCCACCAGTGACCCCATCAGGGGGGAATGGAATTCACCCCTCCACTTT. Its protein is CATSDPIRGEWNSPLHF.

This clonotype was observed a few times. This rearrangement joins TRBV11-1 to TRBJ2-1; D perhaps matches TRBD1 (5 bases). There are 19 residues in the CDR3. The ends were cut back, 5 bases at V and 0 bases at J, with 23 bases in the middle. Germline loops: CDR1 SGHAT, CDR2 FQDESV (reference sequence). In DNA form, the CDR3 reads TGTGCCAGCAGCCCCCGTCAAGGGGAAGTTATCAGCTCCTACAATGAGCAGTTCTTC. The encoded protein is CASSPRQGEVISSYNEQFF.

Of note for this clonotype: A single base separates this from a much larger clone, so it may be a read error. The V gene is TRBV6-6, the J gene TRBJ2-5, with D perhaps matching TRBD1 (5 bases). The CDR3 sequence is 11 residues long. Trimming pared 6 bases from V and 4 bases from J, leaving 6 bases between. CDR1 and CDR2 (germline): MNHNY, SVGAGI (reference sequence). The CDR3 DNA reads TGTGCCAGCAGGGACACAGAGACCCAGTACTTC. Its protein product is CASRDTETQYF.

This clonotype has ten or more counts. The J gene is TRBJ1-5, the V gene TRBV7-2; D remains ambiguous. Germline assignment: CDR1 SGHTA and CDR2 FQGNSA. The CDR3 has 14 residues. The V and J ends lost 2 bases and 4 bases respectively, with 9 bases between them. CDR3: CASSLKGGNQPQHF. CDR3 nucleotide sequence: TGTGCCAGCAGCTTAAAGGGCGGGAATCAGCCCCAGCATTTT.

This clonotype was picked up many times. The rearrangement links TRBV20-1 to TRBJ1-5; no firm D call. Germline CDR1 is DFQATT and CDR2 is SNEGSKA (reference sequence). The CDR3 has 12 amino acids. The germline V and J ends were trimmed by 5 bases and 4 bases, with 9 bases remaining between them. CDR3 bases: TGCAGTGCTGGGCCGCAAAATCAGCCCCAGCATTTT. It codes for CSAGPQNQPQHF.

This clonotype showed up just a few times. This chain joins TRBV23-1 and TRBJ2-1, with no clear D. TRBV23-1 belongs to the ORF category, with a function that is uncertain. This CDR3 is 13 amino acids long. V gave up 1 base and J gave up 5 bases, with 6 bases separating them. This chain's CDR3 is CASSQLLNNEQFF. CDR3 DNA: TGCGCCAGCAGTCAATTGCTGAACAATGAGCAGTTCTTC.

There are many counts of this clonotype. This CDR3 reads CASRTDRVQFF. CDR3 bases: TGTGCCAGCAGGACTGACAGGGTCCAGTTCTTC. This chain uses TRBV12-3 or TRBV12-4 with TRBJ2-1; 7 positions agree with TRBD1. The CDR3 runs 11 residues. V lost 6 bases, J lost 13 bases, and 6 bases stayed unmatched.

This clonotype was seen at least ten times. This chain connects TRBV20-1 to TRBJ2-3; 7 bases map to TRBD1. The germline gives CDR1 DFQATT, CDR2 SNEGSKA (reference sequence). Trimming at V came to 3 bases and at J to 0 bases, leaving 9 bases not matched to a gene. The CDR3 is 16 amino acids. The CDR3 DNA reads TGCAGTGCTAGCTTTCCGGGACAGACTAGCACAGATACGCAGTATTTT. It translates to CSASFPGQTSTDTQYF.

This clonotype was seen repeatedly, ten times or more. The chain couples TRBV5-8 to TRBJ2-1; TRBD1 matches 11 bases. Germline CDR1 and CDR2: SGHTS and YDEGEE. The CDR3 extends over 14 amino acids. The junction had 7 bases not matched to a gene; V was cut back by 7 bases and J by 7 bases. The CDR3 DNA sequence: TGTGCCAGCGCCCCCGGGACAGGGGGGAATGAGCAGTTCTTC. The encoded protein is CASAPGTGGNEQFF.

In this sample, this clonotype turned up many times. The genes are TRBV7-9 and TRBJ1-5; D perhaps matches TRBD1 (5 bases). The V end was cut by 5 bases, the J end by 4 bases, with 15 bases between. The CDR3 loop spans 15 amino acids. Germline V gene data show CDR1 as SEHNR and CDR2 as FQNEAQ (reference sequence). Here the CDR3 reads CASSMGTESNQPQHF. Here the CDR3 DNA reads TGTGCCAGCAGCATGGGGACGGAAAGTAATCAGCCCCAGCATTTT.